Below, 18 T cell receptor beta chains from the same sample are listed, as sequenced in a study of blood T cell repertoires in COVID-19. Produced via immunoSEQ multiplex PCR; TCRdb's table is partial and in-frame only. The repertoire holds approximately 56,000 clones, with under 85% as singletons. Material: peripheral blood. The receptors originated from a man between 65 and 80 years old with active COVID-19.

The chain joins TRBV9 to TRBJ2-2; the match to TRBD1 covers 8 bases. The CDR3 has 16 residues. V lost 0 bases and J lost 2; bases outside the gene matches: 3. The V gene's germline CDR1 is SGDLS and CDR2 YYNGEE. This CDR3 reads CASSVGRGRNTGELFF. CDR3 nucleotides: TGTGCCAGCAGCGTAGGCAGGGGGCGCAACACCGGGGAGCTGTTTTTT.

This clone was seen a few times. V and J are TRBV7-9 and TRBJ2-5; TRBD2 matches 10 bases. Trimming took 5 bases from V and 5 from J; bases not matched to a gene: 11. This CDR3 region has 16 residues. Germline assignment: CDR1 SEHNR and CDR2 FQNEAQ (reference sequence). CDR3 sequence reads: CASSPQSGGAAETQYF. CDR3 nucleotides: TGTGCCAGCAGCCCCCAAAGCGGGGGGGCAGCGGAGACCCAGTACTTC.

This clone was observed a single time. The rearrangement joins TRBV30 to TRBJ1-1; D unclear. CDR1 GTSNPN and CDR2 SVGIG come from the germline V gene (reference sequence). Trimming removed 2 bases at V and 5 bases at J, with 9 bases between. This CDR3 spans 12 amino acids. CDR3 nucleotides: TGTGCCTGGAGTCCCTCCGGGACTGAAGCTTTCTTT. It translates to CAWSPSGTEAFF. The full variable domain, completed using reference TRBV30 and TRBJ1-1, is SQTIHQWPATLVQPVGSPLSLECTVEGTSNPNLYWYRQAAGRGLQLLFYSVGIGQISSEVPQNLSASRPQDRQFILSSKKLLLSDSGFYLCAWSPSGTEAFFGQGTRLTVV.

CDR3 loop: CASSALRTSGGDEQFF. CDR3 nucleotide sequence: TGTGCCAGCAGCGCACTCAGGACTAGCGGGGGCGATGAGCAGTTCTTC. The chain is built from TRBV9 and TRBJ2-1; 13 nucleotides agree with TRBD2. The CDR3 has 16 residues. The germline CDR1 and CDR2 sequences are SGDLS and YYNGEE. Trimming removed 3 bases from V and 8 bases from J; junction bases left unmatched: 8.

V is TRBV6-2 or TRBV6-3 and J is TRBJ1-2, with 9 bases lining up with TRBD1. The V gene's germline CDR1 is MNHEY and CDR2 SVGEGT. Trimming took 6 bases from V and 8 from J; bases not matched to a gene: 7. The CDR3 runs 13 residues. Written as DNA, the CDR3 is TGTGCCAGCAGCGGCACAGGGGGCTGGGGCTACACCTTC. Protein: CASSGTGGWGYTF.

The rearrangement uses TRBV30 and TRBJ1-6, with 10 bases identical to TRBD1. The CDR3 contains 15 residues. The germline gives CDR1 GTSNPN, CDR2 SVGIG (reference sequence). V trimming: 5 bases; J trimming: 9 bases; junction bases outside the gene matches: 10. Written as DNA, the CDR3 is TGTGCCTGGGGCGGACCGCGGGACAGGGGTTCACCCCTCCACTTT. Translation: CAWGGPRDRGSPLHF.

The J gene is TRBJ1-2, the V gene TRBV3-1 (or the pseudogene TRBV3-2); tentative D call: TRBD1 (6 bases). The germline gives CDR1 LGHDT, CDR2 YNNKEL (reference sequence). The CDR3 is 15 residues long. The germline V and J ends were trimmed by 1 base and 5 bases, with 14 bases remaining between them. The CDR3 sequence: CASSQGPTGPYGYTF. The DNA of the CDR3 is TGTGCCAGCAGCCAAGGTCCGACAGGTCCTTATGGCTACACCTTC.

CDR3 in amino acids: CASSRDRGSYGYTF. The CDR3 DNA reads TGTGCCAGTAGTAGGGACAGGGGGTCCTATGGCTACACCTTC. The chain recombines TRBV19 with TRBJ1-2; 11 bases map to TRBD1. The CDR3 has 14 amino acids. Germline V gene lookup returns CDR1 LNHDA and CDR2 SQIVND (reference sequence). V lost 4 bases, J lost 4 bases, and 2 bases stayed unmatched.

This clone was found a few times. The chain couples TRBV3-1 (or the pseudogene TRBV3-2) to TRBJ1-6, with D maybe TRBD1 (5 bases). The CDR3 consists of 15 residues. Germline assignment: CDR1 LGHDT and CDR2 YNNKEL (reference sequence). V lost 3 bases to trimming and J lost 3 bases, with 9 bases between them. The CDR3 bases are TGTGCCAGCAGCCAGGGACTTCTCTATAATTCACCCCTCCACTTT. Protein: CASSQGLLYNSPLHF.

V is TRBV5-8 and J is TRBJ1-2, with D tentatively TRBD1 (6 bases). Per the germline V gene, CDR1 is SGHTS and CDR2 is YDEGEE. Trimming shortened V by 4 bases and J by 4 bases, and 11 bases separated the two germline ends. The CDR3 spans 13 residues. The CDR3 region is CASSQTGAYGYTF. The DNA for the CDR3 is TGTGCCAGCAGCCAGACAGGTGCCTATGGCTACACCTTC.

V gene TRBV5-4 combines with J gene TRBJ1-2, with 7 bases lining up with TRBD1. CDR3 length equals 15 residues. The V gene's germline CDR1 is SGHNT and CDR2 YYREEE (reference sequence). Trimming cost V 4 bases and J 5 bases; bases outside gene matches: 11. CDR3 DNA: TGTGCCAGCAGCCTGAAGGGACAGCCAACTTATGGCTACACCTTC. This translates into CASSLKGQPTYGYTF.

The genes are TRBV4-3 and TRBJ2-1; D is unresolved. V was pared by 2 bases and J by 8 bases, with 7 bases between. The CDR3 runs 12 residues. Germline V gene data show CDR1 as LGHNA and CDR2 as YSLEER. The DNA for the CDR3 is TGCGCCAGCAGCCAACGTAGAGATGAGCAGTTCTTC. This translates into CASSQRRDEQFF.

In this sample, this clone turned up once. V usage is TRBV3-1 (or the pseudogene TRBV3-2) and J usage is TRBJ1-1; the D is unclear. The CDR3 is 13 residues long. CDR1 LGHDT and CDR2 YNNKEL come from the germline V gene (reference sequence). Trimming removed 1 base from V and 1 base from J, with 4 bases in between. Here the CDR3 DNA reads TGTGCCAGCAGCCAAGGAGAGAACACTGAAGCTTTCTTT. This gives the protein CASSQGENTEAFF.

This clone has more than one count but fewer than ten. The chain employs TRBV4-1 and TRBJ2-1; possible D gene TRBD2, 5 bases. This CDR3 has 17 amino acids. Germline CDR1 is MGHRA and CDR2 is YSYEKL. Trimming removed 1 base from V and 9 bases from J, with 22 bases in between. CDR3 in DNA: TGCGCCAGCAGCCAAGTTGCCCGACGACTAAGTCCCCCTGAGCAGTTCTTC. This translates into CASSQVARRLSPPEQFF.

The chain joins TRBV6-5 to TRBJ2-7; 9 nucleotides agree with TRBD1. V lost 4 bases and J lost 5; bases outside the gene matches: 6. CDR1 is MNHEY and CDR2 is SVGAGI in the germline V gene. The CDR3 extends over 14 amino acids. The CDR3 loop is CASSSPGQGNEQYF. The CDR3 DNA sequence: TGTGCCAGCAGTTCCCCGGGACAGGGTAACGAGCAGTACTTC.

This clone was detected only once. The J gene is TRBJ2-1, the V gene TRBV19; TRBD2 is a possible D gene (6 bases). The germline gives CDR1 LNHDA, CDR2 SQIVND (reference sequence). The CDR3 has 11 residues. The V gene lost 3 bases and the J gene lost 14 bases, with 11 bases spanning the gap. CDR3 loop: CASSIGGLEFF. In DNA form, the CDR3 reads TGTGCCAGTAGTATCGGGGGACTGGAGTTCTTC.

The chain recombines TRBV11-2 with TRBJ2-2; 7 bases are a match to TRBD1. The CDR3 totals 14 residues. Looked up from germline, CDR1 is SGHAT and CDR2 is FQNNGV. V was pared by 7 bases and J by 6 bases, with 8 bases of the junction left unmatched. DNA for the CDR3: TGTGCCAGCAACTCCTACAGGGGATCCGGGGAGCTGTTTTTT. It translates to CASNSYRGSGELFF.

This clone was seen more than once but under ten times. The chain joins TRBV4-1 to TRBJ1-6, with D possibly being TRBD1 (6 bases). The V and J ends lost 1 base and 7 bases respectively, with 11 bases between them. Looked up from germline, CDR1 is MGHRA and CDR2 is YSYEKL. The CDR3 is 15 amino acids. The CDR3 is CASSQVDSSNSPLHF. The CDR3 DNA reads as TGCGCCAGCAGCCAAGTGGACAGTTCCAATTCACCCCTCCACTTT.